One and the same sample provided the 8 T cell receptor beta chains below, sequenced in a study of coeliac disease. Only in-frame clones appear in the TCRdb table, and some are missing; sequencing was by immunoSEQ multiplex PCR. The sample lists roughly 5,200 clones, approximately 72% occurring once. Sequenced material: lamina propria lymphocytes from the gut. Source of these receptors: a woman younger than 30 with active celiac disease.

This clone turned up a few times. This chain uses TRBV7-8 with TRBJ2-6; the match to TRBD1 covers 7 bases. The V gene end was trimmed by 4 bases and the J gene end by 2 bases; junction bases not matched to a gene: 8. CDR1 and CDR2 from the germline V gene are SGHVS and FQNEAQ. The CDR3 extends over 17 amino acids. CDR3 residues: CASSSPQGMTGANVLTF. The CDR3, as DNA: TGTGCCAGCAGCTCCCCACAGGGGATGACTGGGGCCAACGTCCTGACTTTC.

J is TRBJ1-2 and V is TRBV5-1; D is perhaps TRBD1 (5 bases). Between the trimmed V and J ends, which lost 1 base and 8 bases, there was a span of 12 bases. Germline-derived CDR1 and CDR2 are SGHRS and YFSETQ. This CDR3 has 13 amino acids. CDR3: CASSLMAGRGYTF. The CDR3 bases are TGCGCCAGCAGCTTGATGGCAGGGCGCGGCTACACCTTC. Looking up the rest from reference TRBV5-1 and TRBJ1-2 gives the full variable domain: KAGVTQTPRYLIKTRGQQVTLSCSPISGHRSVSWYQQTPGQGLQFLFEYFSETQRNKGNFPGRFSGRQFSNSRSEMNVSTLELGDSALYLCASSLMAGRGYTFGSGTRLTVV.

V and J are TRBV18 and TRBJ2-7, with D tentatively TRBD2 (6 bases). CDR1 is KGHSH and CDR2 is LQKENI in the germline V gene. The CDR3 has 13 residues. V gave up 3 bases and J gave up 6 bases, with 12 bases separating them. The CDR3 reads CASSPSGGIEQYF. The CDR3 DNA reads as TGTGCCAGCTCACCGTCGGGCGGGATCGAGCAGTACTTC. Complete variable domain (other parts from reference TRBV18 and TRBJ2-7): NAGVMQNPRHLVRRRGQEARLRCSPMKGHSHVYWYRQLPEEGLKFMVYLQKENIIDESGMPKERFSAEFPKEGPSILRIQQVVRGDSAAYFCASSPSGGIEQYFGPGTRLTVT.

The rearrangement links TRBV11-2 to TRBJ2-1; D remains ambiguous. The CDR3 consists of 12 residues. Germline V lookup: CDR1 SGHAT, CDR2 FQNNGV. Trimming stripped 6 bases from V and 4 bases from J, with 7 bases between. The CDR3 loop is CASSEEYNEQFF. The CDR3 DNA follows: TGTGCCAGCAGTGAGGAGTACAATGAGCAGTTCTTC.

The rearrangement links TRBV5-5 to TRBJ1-1; a weak D match, TRBD1 (5 bases). The CDR3 spans 13 residues. V shed 0 bases and J shed 6 bases, with 9 bases lying between them. Germline V CDR1 and CDR2: SGHKS, YYEKEE (reference sequence). The CDR3 coding sequence is TGTGCCAGCAGCTTGGAGTGGGGCTCTGAAGCTTTCTTT. Translation: CASSLEWGSEAFF.

Points on this clone: The same CDR3 can be traced to other DNA sequences in this sample. This sequence joins TRBV19 and TRBJ2-2, with 7 bases matching TRBD1. The length of the CDR3 is 13 residues. V dropped 2 bases and J dropped 6; count of bases not matched to a gene: 0. Germline V CDR1 and CDR2: LNHDA, SQIVND (reference sequence). The CDR3 DNA sequence: TGTGCCAGTAGTATAACAGGGGCCGGGGAGCTGTTTTTT. Its translation: CASSITGAGELFF.

This chain links TRBV4-2 with TRBJ2-3; 7 nucleotides match TRBD2. Germline V CDR1 and CDR2: LGHNA, YNFKEQ. CDR3 length: 16 amino acids. V was pared by 1 base and J by 2 bases, with 6 bases of the junction left unmatched. In DNA form, the CDR3 reads TGTGCCAGCAGCCAAGGAGCTAGCGGTAACACAGATACGCAGTATTTT. It translates to CASSQGASGNTDTQYF.

This rearrangement joins TRBV4-1 to TRBJ1-1; a weak D match, TRBD1 (5 bases). The CDR3 contains 12 residues. Germline V lookup: CDR1 MGHRA, CDR2 YSYEKL. Trimming took off 1 base at V and 9 bases at J, with 9 bases between the two ends. CDR3 protein: CASSQVDSQAFF. CDR3 in DNA: TGCGCCAGCAGCCAAGTAGACAGCCAAGCTTTCTTT.